This TCR beta chain came from a study of shared clonotypes between healthy human individuals. TCRdb's copy holds only in-frame clones and misses some; the assay was immunoSEQ multiplex PCR. Among 150,000 to 200,000 clones listed, approximately 61% were seen once. This CDR3 is 13 amino acids long. V was clipped by 3 bases and J by 3 bases, with 8 bases between them. CDR1 SGHKS and CDR2 YYEKEE come from the germline V gene (reference sequence). Sequencing was done on a sample of memory CD4+ T cells sorted from blood. Subset in this sample: CD45RA-negative fraction. The genes are TRBV5-5 and TRBJ2-3; D unresolved. The source of this sequence is a man aged 25-45 years in good health. The DNA for the CDR3 is TGTGCCAGCAGCTCGGAGCGAACAGATACGCAGTATTTT. Amino acid sequence: CASSSERTDTQYF.